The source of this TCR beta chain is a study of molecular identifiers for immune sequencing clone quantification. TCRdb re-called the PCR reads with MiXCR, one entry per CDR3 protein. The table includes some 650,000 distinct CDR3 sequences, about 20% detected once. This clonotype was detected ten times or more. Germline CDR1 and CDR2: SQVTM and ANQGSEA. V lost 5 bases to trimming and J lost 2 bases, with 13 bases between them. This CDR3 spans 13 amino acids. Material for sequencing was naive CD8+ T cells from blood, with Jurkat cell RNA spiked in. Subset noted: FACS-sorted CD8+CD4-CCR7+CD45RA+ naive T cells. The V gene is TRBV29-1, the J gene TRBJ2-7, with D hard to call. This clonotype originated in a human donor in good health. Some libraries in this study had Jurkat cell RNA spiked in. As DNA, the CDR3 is TGCAGCGTTCGGGCGGCCGATGCCTACGAGCAGTACTTC. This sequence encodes CSVRAADAYEQYF.